The 8 T cell receptor beta chains below were found in one sample sequenced in a study of patients and donors after allogeneic stem cell transplantation. TCRdb reprocessed the RT-PCR reads via MiXCR and lists one record per CDR3 protein. The sample includes about 74,000 distinct CDR3 sequences, about 30% of them seen just once. The specimen was blood, either unsorted or a sorted T cell fraction (not recorded which). The receptors come from a human donor who was either an allogeneic HSCT recipient or a stem cell or donor lymphocyte infusion donor (not recorded which). It is not recorded whose cells these are; they may come from a transplant donor.

J is TRBJ2-1 and V is TRBV27; D could derive from TRBD1 or TRBD2 (5 bases each). The CDR3 length is 16 residues. Germline CDR1 reads MNHEY; CDR2 reads SMNVEV (reference sequence). V lost 7 bases and J 5 bases, leaving 21 bases between the germline ends. This CDR3 is CASKRAEGQGNNEQFF. CDR3 bases: TGTGCCAGCAAGAGGGCAGAGGGGCAGGGTAACAATGAGCAGTTCTTC.

This clonotype was counted only a few times. J is TRBJ1-2 and V is TRBV12-3 or TRBV12-4, with D perhaps matching TRBD1 (5 bases). This CDR3 has 15 residues. V lost 3 bases to trimming and J lost 0 bases, with 11 bases between them. CDR3 nucleotide sequence: TGTGCCAGCAGTTTCGCTTTGGGGGCTAACTATGGCTACACCTTC. Translation: CASSFALGANYGYTF.

A few counts support this clonotype. The V gene is TRBV3-1, the J gene TRBJ1-2, with 10 bases aligning to TRBD1. The CDR3 loop spans 16 amino acids. Germline lookup yields CDR1 LGHDT and CDR2 YNNKEL (reference sequence). V trimming: 1 base; J trimming: 8 bases; junction bases outside the gene matches: 10. Here the CDR3 reads CASSQGGQGWNMGYTF. Here the CDR3 DNA reads TGTGCCAGCAGCCAAGGGGGACAGGGGTGGAACATGGGCTACACCTTC.

This clonotype has a handful of counts. The J gene is TRBJ1-2, the V gene TRBV5-1; the match to TRBD1 covers 11 bases. V lost 2 bases, J lost 7 bases, and 7 bases stayed unmatched. The CDR3 spans 15 residues. Germline-derived CDR1 and CDR2 are SGHRS and YFSETQ. The DNA of the CDR3 is TGCGCCAGCAGCTTTTGGACAGGGGGCGACTCTGGCTACACCTTC. It codes for CASSFWTGGDSGYTF.

This clonotype was recorded many times. Here the CDR3 reads CAISESLTLNYGYTF. The DNA for the CDR3 is TGTGCCATCAGTGAGTCGCTCACCCTTAACTATGGCTACACCTTC. This rearrangement joins TRBV10-3 to TRBJ1-2, with D uncertain. Trimming shortened V by 0 bases and J by 1 base, and 9 bases separated the two germline ends. Germline CDR1 and CDR2: ENHRY and SYGVKD. CDR3 size: 15 residues.

This chain uses TRBV24-1 with TRBJ2-1, with a weak D call TRBD2 (5 bases). Trimming pared 1 base from V and 2 bases from J, leaving 14 bases between. This CDR3 contains 17 residues. Germline V gene sequence: CDR1 KGHDR, CDR2 SFDVKD. CDR3 coding DNA: TGTGCCACCAGTGATTTTAAGGCTAGCTGGGCCTACAATGAGCAGTTCTTC. Encoded protein: CATSDFKASWAYNEQFF.

In its sample, this clonotype was seen many times. V is TRBV7-8 and J is TRBJ1-2, with 7 positions matching TRBD1. The CDR3 spans 13 residues. The germline V gene has CDR1 SGHVS and CDR2 FQNEAQ. J lost 4 bases, V lost 1 base, and 0 bases had no gene match. The CDR3: CASSLGQGYGYTF. CDR3 nucleotide sequence: TGTGCCAGCAGCTTAGGACAGGGCTATGGCTACACCTTC.

In its sample, this clonotype was seen a few times. CDR3 region: CSASSHSGSSYNEQFF. The CDR3 DNA is TGCAGTGCTAGCTCCCATAGCGGGAGTTCCTACAATGAGCAGTTCTTC. The genes are TRBV20-1 and TRBJ2-1; 9 bases map to TRBD2. The CDR3 totals 16 residues. From germline, CDR1 is DFQATT and CDR2 SNEGSKA (reference sequence). V lost 3 bases, J lost 1 base, and 7 bases stayed unmatched.